The clone carrying this T cell receptor beta chain was recorded a few times. The primer mix had 60 Vbeta and 13 Jbeta primers. Using immunoSEQ multiplex PCR, the repertoire was profiled, and TCRdb retains in-frame clones only, with some absent. The sample carries 150,000 or so clones, 80% to 90% recorded once. This specimen belongs to a study of cytomegalovirus exposure and HLA in healthy donors. V lost 1 base and J 6 bases, leaving 10 bases between the germline ends. CDR1 and CDR2 from the germline V gene are SEHNR and FQNEAQ (reference sequence). The CDR3 length is 15 residues. The V gene is TRBV7-9, the J gene TRBJ1-6; no definite D call. The sequence derives from a young man in good health and CMV-seropositive. Sequencing used PBMCs. The CDR3 DNA sequence: TGTGCCAGCAGCTTAGTAGACTTCCCTAATTCACCCCTCCACTTT. Translated, it gives CASSLVDFPNSPLHF.